The sequence of this T cell receptor (beta chain) was determined in a study of beta chain features in type 1 diabetes. Study-level findings and limits: PCR might show a preference for shorter templates, equally across patients and controls.

Investigators reverse transcribed all isolated RNA, so they sequenced expressed TCRB transcripts. Data came from immunoSEQ multiplex PCR; TCRdb stores just in-frame clones and leaves some out. The sample includes under 500,000 clones, over 25% of them seen just once. In the case of this clone: Antigen specificity is unknown.

There are 13 residues in the CDR3. Germline V gene sequence: CDR1 SQVTM, CDR2 ANQGSEA. The receptor was isolated from a young man in good health. The sequenced sample consisted of naive CD4+ T cells from blood. The V gene is TRBV29-1, the J gene TRBJ2-1, with D perhaps matching TRBD2 (6 bases). CDR3 amino acids: CGGGRGSYNEQFF. CDR3 bases: TGCGGTGGGGGGAGAGGGTCCTACAATGAGCAGTTCTTC.